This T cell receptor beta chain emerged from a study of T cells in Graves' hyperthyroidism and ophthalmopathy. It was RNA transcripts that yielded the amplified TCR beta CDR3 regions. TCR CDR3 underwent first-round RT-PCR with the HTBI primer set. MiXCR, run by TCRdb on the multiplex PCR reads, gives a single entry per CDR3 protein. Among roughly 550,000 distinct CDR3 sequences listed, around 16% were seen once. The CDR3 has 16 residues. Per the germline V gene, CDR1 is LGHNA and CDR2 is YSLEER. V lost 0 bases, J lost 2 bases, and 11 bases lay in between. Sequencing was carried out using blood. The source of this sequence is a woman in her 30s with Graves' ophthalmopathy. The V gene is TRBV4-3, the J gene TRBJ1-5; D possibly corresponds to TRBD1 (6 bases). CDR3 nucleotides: TGCGCCAGCAGCCAAGAAGGGGGGGAGGGCAATCAGCCCCAGCATTTT. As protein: CASSQEGGEGNQPQHF.